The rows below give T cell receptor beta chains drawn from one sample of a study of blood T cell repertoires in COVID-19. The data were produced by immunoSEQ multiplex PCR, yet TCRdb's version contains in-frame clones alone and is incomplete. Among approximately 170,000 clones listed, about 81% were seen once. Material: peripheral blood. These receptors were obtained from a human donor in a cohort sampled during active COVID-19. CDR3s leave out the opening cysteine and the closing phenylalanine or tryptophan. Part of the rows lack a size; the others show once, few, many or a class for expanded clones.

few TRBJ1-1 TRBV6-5 ASSFSKGKGEAF
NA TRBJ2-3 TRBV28 ASSLSASGGGTDTQY
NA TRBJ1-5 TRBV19 ASSMSPGSNQPQH
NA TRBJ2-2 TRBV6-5 ASSREGSTGELF
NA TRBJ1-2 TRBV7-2 ASSFPRGQNRYGYT
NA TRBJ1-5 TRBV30 AWSAGTGEGQPQH
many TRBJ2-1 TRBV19 ASRARSNEQF
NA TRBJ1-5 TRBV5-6 ASSGGQNQPQH
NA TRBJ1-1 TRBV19 ASSPGTAPNTEAF
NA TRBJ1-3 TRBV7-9 ASSPSTGPRTIY
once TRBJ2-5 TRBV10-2 ASSESGGETQY
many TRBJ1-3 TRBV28 ASSLLGLGNTIY
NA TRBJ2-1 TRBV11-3 ASSSAGTSSYNEQF
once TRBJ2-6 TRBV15 ATGTATGANVLT
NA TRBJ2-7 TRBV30 AWSGGRGYEQY
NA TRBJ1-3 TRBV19 ASSLDSSGNTIY
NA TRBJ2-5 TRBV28 ASSSTKRGWETQY
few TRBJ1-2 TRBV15 ATSRASGSPYGYT
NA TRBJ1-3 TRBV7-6 ASSNQQGSAVLGNTIY
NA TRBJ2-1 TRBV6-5 ASSYSTAGVGEQF
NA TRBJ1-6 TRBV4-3 ASSQGGGGSPLH
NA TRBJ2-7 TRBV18 ASSPGQGVAYEQY
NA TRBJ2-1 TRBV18 ASSPRAGSSYNEQF
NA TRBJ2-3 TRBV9 ASSGEGGGRDTQY
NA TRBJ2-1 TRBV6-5 ASSTEGALYNEQF
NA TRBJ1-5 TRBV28 ASSLGGIGQPQH